The 13 T cell receptor beta chains presented below share a single source sample, sequenced in a study of T-cell reconstitution after alpha-beta-depleted transplantation in children. Unique molecular identifiers featured in how the TCRbeta library was prepared. One entry per CDR3 protein, called by TCRdb with MiXCR from the PCR reads. The top ten clones hold 25% to 35% of a sample with around 960,000 distinct CDR3 sequences, 25% to 30% of them seen once. Sequencing used PBMCs, mostly from graft donor cells, obtained 360 days after TCRalphabeta/CD19-depleted stem cell transplant. Receptors were obtained from a boy under two years old who had a stem cell transplant for SCID, so the T cells may come from the graft donor.

This clonotype was detected only a few times. The chain recombines TRBV6-5 with TRBJ2-7; a weak D match, TRBD2 (5 bases). Trimming cost V 3 bases and J 7 bases, with 13 bases left between them. CDR1 is MNHEY and CDR2 is SVGAGI in the germline V gene. The CDR3 extends over 13 amino acids. The CDR3 DNA follows: TGTGCCAGCAGTTATAGCCTCGGGGAAGAGCAGTACTTC. Translating gives CASSYSLGEEQYF.

The chain employs TRBV15 and TRBJ2-7; D remains unclear. This CDR3 is 16 amino acids long. V lost 0 bases and J lost 0, with 12 bases in between. Germline CDR1 reads LNHNV; CDR2 reads YYDKDF (reference sequence). In DNA form, the CDR3 reads TGTGCCACCAGCAGAGAACGTGGTTATGGCTCCTACGAGCAGTACTTC. Translated, it gives CATSRERGYGSYEQYF. Complete variable domain (other parts from reference TRBV15 and TRBJ2-7): DAMVIQNPRYQVTQFGKPVTLSCSQTLNHNVMYWYQQKSSQAPKLLFHYYDKDFNNEADTPDNFQSRRPNTSFCFLDIRSPGLGDTAMYLCATSRERGYGSYEQYFGPGTRLTVT.

Here the CDR3 reads CASSLDRVGASYNEQFF. Written as DNA, the CDR3 is TGCGCCAGCAGCTTGGACAGGGTGGGAGCCTCCTACAATGAGCAGTTCTTC. This chain uses TRBV5-1 with TRBJ2-1; D possibly corresponds to TRBD1 (6 bases). CDR1 and CDR2 from the germline V gene are SGHRS and YFSETQ. V lost 0 bases to trimming and J lost 0 bases, with 13 bases between them. CDR3 size: 17 residues.

This sequence joins TRBV30 and TRBJ2-7, with TRBD1 identical over 8 bases. The CDR3 is 13 residues long. Per the germline V gene, CDR1 is GTSNPN and CDR2 is SVGIG (reference sequence). Losses at the gene ends were 2 bases for V and 9 bases for J; bases not matched to a gene: 9. In nucleotides, the CDR3 is TGTGCCTGGAGTTCGCAGACAGGGGTCGGGCAGTACTTC. Translation: CAWSSQTGVGQYF. The variable domain in full, completed from reference TRBV30 and TRBJ2-7, reads SQTIHQWPATLVQPVGSPLSLECTVEGTSNPNLYWYRQAAGRGLQLLFYSVGIGQISSEVPQNLSASRPQDRQFILSSKKLLLSDSGFYLCAWSSQTGVGQYFGPGTRLTVT.

V gene TRBV28 combines with J gene TRBJ1-1; D possibly corresponds to TRBD1 (5 bases). V was clipped by 2 bases and J by 6 bases, with 19 bases between them. Germline V gene lookup returns CDR1 MDHEN and CDR2 SYDVKM. The CDR3 covers 16 residues. CDR3 protein: CASSLPQGGGWAEAFF. CDR3 sequence (DNA): TGTGCCAGCAGTTTACCCCAGGGAGGAGGCTGGGCTGAAGCTTTCTTT.

This clonotype has a count of ten or more. The chain uses TRBV5-1 and TRBJ2-7; a weak D match, TRBD1 (6 bases). Trimming removed 3 bases at V and 5 bases at J, with 9 bases between. CDR1 and CDR2 (germline): SGHRS, YFSETQ. CDR3 length: 12 amino acids. The DNA of the CDR3 is TGCGCCAGCAGCTCGGACAGAAACGAGCAGTACTTC. Residues: CASSSDRNEQYF. The full variable domain, completed using reference TRBV5-1 and TRBJ2-7, is KAGVTQTPRYLIKTRGQQVTLSCSPISGHRSVSWYQQTPGQGLQFLFEYFSETQRNKGNFPGRFSGRQFSNSRSEMNVSTLELGDSALYLCASSSDRNEQYFGPGTRLTVT.

This chain uses TRBV5-5 with TRBJ1-2; D not certain. Germline V gene data show CDR1 as SGHKS and CDR2 as YYEKEE (reference sequence). The CDR3 contains 16 residues. V dropped 0 bases and J dropped 3 bases, with 15 bases sitting between them. The CDR3 DNA sequence: TGTGCCAGCAGCTTGGCCGACACCCCCTGGGACTATGGCTACACCTTC. It codes for CASSLADTPWDYGYTF.

The chain combines TRBV12-3 or TRBV12-4 with TRBJ2-2; 9 bases line up with TRBD2. V shed 3 bases and J 6 bases; nucleotides not matched to a gene: 8. The CDR3 runs 16 residues. As DNA, the CDR3 is TGTGCCAGCAGTTTCAGAGCGGGGGGACGGGCCGGGGAGCTGTTTTTT. It yields the protein CASSFRAGGRAGELFF.

This clonotype was seen repeatedly, ten times or more. The chain carries TRBV29-1 and TRBJ2-2; D might be TRBD2 (6 bases). The CDR3 covers 13 residues. Germline-derived CDR1 and CDR2 are SQVTM and ANQGSEA. V shed 0 bases and J shed 7 bases, with 9 bases lying between them. CDR3 DNA: TGCAGCGTTGAAGATCGGGGGAACGGGGAGCTGTTTTTT. As protein: CSVEDRGNGELFF.

The chain is built from TRBV28 and TRBJ1-1; no clear D gene. CDR3 length equals 16 residues. The germline CDR1 and CDR2 sequences are MDHEN and SYDVKM. Trimming shortened V by 4 bases and J by 3 bases, and 18 bases separated the two germline ends. The CDR3 loop is CASSSDRFPRDTEAFF. CDR3 DNA: TGTGCCAGCAGTTCAGACCGCTTCCCCCGGGACACTGAAGCTTTCTTT.

This clonotype was counted a few times. The chain recombines TRBV4-3 with TRBJ2-2, with D possibly called TRBD1 or TRBD2 (6 bases each). CDR1 and CDR2 (germline): LGHNA, YSLEER. Deletions cut 2 bases from V and 1 base from J, with 11 bases between. The CDR3 is 16 amino acids. The CDR3 DNA is TGCGCCAGCAGCCAATTGGGGGGCCGGAACACCGGGGAGCTGTTTTTT. Amino acid sequence: CASSQLGGRNTGELFF.

V usage is TRBV24-1 and J usage is TRBJ2-3; D tentatively fits TRBD1 or TRBD2 (6 bases each). From germline, CDR1 is KGHDR and CDR2 SFDVKD. The CDR3 covers 12 residues. Between the trimmed V and J ends, which lost 9 bases and 11 bases, there was a span of 17 bases. In nucleotides, the CDR3 is TGTGCCACCGGGGGCGCCGGCGGGGAGCAGTATTTT. Amino acid sequence: CATGGAGGEQYF.

The V and J genes are TRBV5-6 and TRBJ2-7, with unresolved D. Germline V gene data show CDR1 as SGHDT and CDR2 as YYEEEE. This CDR3 region has 13 residues. V lost 3 bases and J lost 9, with 16 bases in between. The CDR3 region has the DNA TGTGCCAGCAGCTCGTTATCCCCCGTGGGGCAGTACTTC. Its translation is CASSSLSPVGQYF.